This T cell receptor (beta chain) was captured in a study of blood T cell repertoires in COVID-19. Study at large: Acute and convalescent COVID-19 specimens originated in the United States, Italy and Spain. Nucleic acid was either cDNA or gDNA, and it came from T cells, B-cell-depleted T cells, or PBMCs.

This CDR3 is 16 amino acids long. Trimming stripped 2 bases from V and 7 bases from J, with 18 bases between. Germline lookup yields CDR1 MNHNY and CDR2 SVGAGI (reference sequence). Authors' processing steps: From reference gene primer amplification, estimates of nucleated cell counts were derived. Generated by immunoSEQ multiplex PCR, the TCRdb table keeps only in-frame clones and is missing some. From that table come the V and J calls and clone size; the DNA was used to work out D and trimming. Among roughly 72,000 clones listed, 79% were seen once. This clone was seen a few times. The V call is TRBV6-6, the J call TRBJ2-1, with D possibly matching TRBD2 (5 bases). The source is a woman of 80 years or more with active or convalescent COVID-19. The sequencing input was peripheral blood. The CDR3 sequence: CASSYPIGRGRNEQFF. For the CDR3, the DNA is TGTGCCAGCAGTTACCCGATCGGACGGGGAAGGAATGAGCAGTTCTTC.